A selection of T cell receptor beta chains follows, all from one sample in a study. TCRdb processed the 5' RACE reads anew with MiXCR; each CDR3 protein has one entry. Of about 10,000 distinct CDR3 sequences listed, about a quarter are singletons. What was sequenced was Tregs sorted from blood. The receptors originated from a female donor with breast cancer. CDR3s include the opening cysteine and the closing phenylalanine or tryptophan. Fields, in order: V gene, D gene, J gene, clone size, CDR3 protein, CDR3 DNA. D genes are given only for firm matches. Part of the rows lack a size; the others show once, few, many or a class for expanded clones.

TRBV25-1	-	TRBJ2-1	-	CASSGGDRDNGQFF	TGTGCCAGCAGTGGGGGGGACCGCGACAATGGGCAGTTCTTC
TRBV12-3/TRBV12-4	-	TRBJ2-7	medium-sized	CASSPGTASTYEQYF	TGTGCCAGCAGTCCCGGCACAGCATCAACCTACGAGCAGTACTTC
TRBV6-5	-	TRBJ1-2	many	CASSSPGAHYGYTF	TGTGCCAGCAGTTCCCCCGGGGCCCACTATGGCTACACCTTC
TRBV5-1	-	TRBJ1-1	medium-sized	CASSLVAANTEAFF	TGCGCCAGCAGCTTGGTCGCCGCGAACACTGAAGCTTTCTTT
TRBV29-1	TRBD1	TRBJ1-1	medium-sized	CSAGTGSTLEAFF	TGCAGCGCTGGGACAGGGTCTACCCTTGAAGCTTTCTTT
TRBV20-1	-	TRBJ2-2	many	CSARLELRFGNTGELFF	TGCAGTGCTCGTCTAGAGTTAAGGTTCGGGAACACCGGGGAGCTGTTTTTT
TRBV15	TRBD1	TRBJ2-1	medium-sized	CATSNRQGEEQFF	TGTGCCACCAGCAACCGACAGGGAGAAGAGCAGTTCTTC
TRBV12-3/TRBV12-4	-	TRBJ1-2	few	CASSLSGGRGYGYTF	TGTGCCAGCAGTTTGTCGGGGGGCCGGGGCTATGGCTACACCTTC
TRBV4-1	-	TRBJ2-7	-	CASSHPADTYEQNF	TGCGCCAGCAGCCACCCAGCTGACACCTACGAGCAGAACTTC
TRBV20-1	-	TRBJ2-1	medium-sized	CSARDGLYNEQFF	TGCAGTGCTAGAGATGGCCTCTACAATGAGCAGTTCTTC
TRBV7-6	TRBD2	TRBJ2-2	many	CASSPVAGGGTGELFF	TGTGCCAGCAGCCCAGTAGCGGGAGGAGGCACCGGGGAGCTGTTTTTT
TRBV24-1	-	TRBJ1-2	many	CATSDPTPGRDYGYTF	TGTGCCACCAGTGATCCCACCCCGGGACGCGACTATGGCTACACCTTC
TRBV7-6	TRBD2	TRBJ2-7	medium-sized	CASSFAGGYEQYF	TGTGCCAGCAGCTTTGCGGGGGGCTACGAGCAGTACTTC
TRBV30	-	TRBJ2-3	medium-sized	CAWRAGLLWGTDTQYF	TGTGCCTGGAGGGCCGGACTCCTCTGGGGCACAGATACGCAGTATTTT
TRBV6-5	-	TRBJ2-7	-	CAGSYMGSYEQYF	TGTGCCGGCAGTTATATGGGCTCCTACGAGCAGTACTTC
TRBV5-1	-	TRBJ1-1	-	CASSLAGVESFF	TGCGCCAGCAGCTTGGCCGGGGTTGAATCTTTCTTT
TRBV12-2	-	TRBJ1-6	many	CASRSRTGISYNSPLHF	TGTGCAAGTCGCTCCAGGACAGGGATTTCCTATAATTCACCCCTCCACTTT
TRBV3-1	-	TRBJ2-7	-	CASSQETYTGRTHF	TGTGCCAGCAGCCAAGAAACTTATACAGGGAGGACCCACTTC
TRBV7-6	-	TRBJ2-1	-	CASSKGGAYDEQFF	TGTGCCAGCAGCAAGGGAGGAGCCTACGATGAGCAGTTCTTC
TRBV20-1	-	TRBJ2-1	many	CSASYGSSYNEQFF	TGCAGTGCTAGTTACGGGAGCTCCTACAATGAGCAGTTCTTC
TRBV7-2	TRBD2	TRBJ2-1	-	CASSSTSGVLSYNEQFF	TGTGCCAGCAGCTCCACTAGCGGCGTTCTCTCCTACAATGAGCAGTTCTTC
TRBV5-1	-	TRBJ1-5	-	CASGSDGIQAQHF	TGCGCCAGCGGCTCGGACGGGATTCAGGCCCAGCATTTT
TRBV5-1	-	TRBJ1-2	medium-sized	CASSFQGIGGYGYTF	TGCGCCAGCAGCTTCCAGGGGATTGGTGGCTATGGCTACACCTTC
TRBV6-1	TRBD2	TRBJ2-7	-	CASRDSGSLSYEQYF	TGTGCCAGCAGGGATAGCGGGAGTCTTTCCTACGAGCAGTACTTC
TRBV24-1	-	TRBJ2-1	medium-sized	CATSESNFNEQFF	TGTGCCACCAGTGAATCTAATTTCAATGAGCAGTTCTTC
TRBV12-3/TRBV12-4	TRBD2	TRBJ2-1	-	CVSSLMGLAGGEQFF	TGTGTCAGCAGTTTAATGGGACTAGCGGGGGGCGAGCAGTTCTTC
TRBV5-1	-	TRBJ2-6	medium-sized	CASSLGPPTNVLTF	TGCGCCAGCAGCTTGGGACCCCCAACCAACGTCCTGACTTTC
TRBV20-1	-	TRBJ1-5	medium-sized	CSARFPGSNQPQHF	TGCAGTGCTAGATTTCCTGGAAGCAATCAGCCCCAGCATTTT
TRBV12-5	-	TRBJ2-2	many	CASGLEDLGVTGELFF	TGTGCTAGTGGTTTGGAGGACTTAGGGGTGACCGGGGAGCTGTTTTTT
TRBV7-9	TRBD1	TRBJ1-3	many	CASSSLIGQAGNTIYF	TGTGCCAGCAGCTCACTGATAGGACAGGCCGGAAACACCATATATTTT
TRBV12-3/TRBV12-4	-	TRBJ1-1	medium-sized	CASSPRESFTEAFF	TGTGCCAGCAGTCCCCGGGAGTCGTTCACTGAAGCTTTCTTT
TRBV5-1	-	TRBJ2-3	medium-sized	CASSFQRPSDTQYF	TGCGCCAGCAGCTTCCAGCGTCCTTCAGATACGCAGTATTTT
TRBV7-3	TRBD1	TRBJ2-1	-	CASSLIATTGTGRNNEQFF	TGTGCCAGCAGCTTAATCGCGACGACCGGGACAGGGAGGAACAATGAGCAGTTCTTC
TRBV6-5	-	TRBJ1-3	-	CASSYSRNGNTIYF	TGTGCCAGCAGTTACTCGAGGAATGGAAACACCATATATTTT
TRBV30	TRBD2	TRBJ2-1	many	CAWSHREDYNEQFF	TGTGCCTGGAGCCATCGGGAGGACTACAATGAGCAGTTCTTC
TRBV5-1	TRBD1	TRBJ1-1	medium-sized	CASSGGTGGTEAFF	TGCGCCAGCAGCGGGGGGACAGGGGGCACTGAAGCTTTCTTT
TRBV4-1	TRBD1	TRBJ1-1	-	CASSRQGGYGMNTEAFF	TGCGCCAGCAGTCGACAGGGAGGCTACGGCATGAACACTGAAGCTTTCTTT
TRBV5-1	-	TRBJ2-7	-	CASSYGTIYEQYF	TGCGCCAGCAGCTACGGGACAATCTACGAGCAGTACTTC
TRBV12-3/TRBV12-4	TRBD1	TRBJ1-1	medium-sized	CASAQGGSHTEAFF	TGTGCCAGCGCCCAGGGGGGATCGCACACTGAAGCTTTCTTT
TRBV20-1	TRBD1	TRBJ2-7	medium-sized	CSARRGQGAYEQYF	TGCAGTGCTAGAAGGGGACAGGGGGCCTACGAGCAGTACTTC
TRBV9	-	TRBJ2-1	-	CASSPGGGPYNEQFF	TGTGCCAGCAGCCCAGGGGGGGGTCCCTACAATGAGCAGTTCTTC
TRBV5-1	TRBD1	TRBJ1-1	-	CASSFKTGGSEAFF	TGCGCCAGCAGCTTTAAGACAGGGGGGTCTGAAGCTTTCTTT
TRBV10-3	TRBD2	TRBJ2-7	medium-sized	CAISDPGAGEREQYF	TGTGCCATCAGTGACCCCGGAGCGGGAGAAAGGGAGCAGTACTTC
TRBV30	TRBD1	TRBJ1-5	-	CAWSRGQGNQPQHF	TGTGCCTGGAGTCGCGGACAGGGCAATCAGCCCCAGCATTTT
TRBV28	-	TRBJ1-1	-	CASSFDGNVLGTEAFF	TGTGCCAGCAGTTTCGACGGGAACGTATTGGGCACTGAAGCTTTCTTT
TRBV12-3/TRBV12-4	TRBD1	TRBJ2-2	few	CASRGQGGDTEELFF	TGTGCCAGCAGGGGACAGGGGGGAGACACCGAAGAGCTGTTTTTT
TRBV5-4	TRBD1	TRBJ1-2	-	CASRERDREGGYGYTF	TGTGCCAGCAGGGAACGGGACAGGGAAGGGGGCTATGGCTACACCTTC
TRBV5-8	-	TRBJ1-5	-	CASSLSQPQHF	TGTGCCAGCAGCTTGTCTCAGCCCCAGCATTTT
TRBV6-1	TRBD1	TRBJ2-7	-	CASTAGQGSSYEQYF	TGTGCCAGCACCGCGGGACAGGGAAGCTCCTACGAGCAGTACTTC
TRBV29-1	-	TRBJ2-7	many	CSVVLPPYEQYF	TGCAGCGTTGTTTTGCCCCCCTACGAGCAGTACTTC
TRBV27	-	TRBJ2-5	many	CASSPQGEETQYF	TGTGCCAGCAGTCCTCAGGGTGAGGAGACCCAGTACTTC
TRBV25-1	TRBD1	TRBJ1-1	many	CASSARQGTEAFF	TGTGCCAGCAGTGCCCGACAGGGCACTGAAGCTTTCTTT
TRBV11-2	-	TRBJ2-1	few	CASSLAGLNRYYNEQFF	TGTGCCAGCAGCTTAGCTGGGCTAAATAGGTACTACAATGAGCAGTTCTTC